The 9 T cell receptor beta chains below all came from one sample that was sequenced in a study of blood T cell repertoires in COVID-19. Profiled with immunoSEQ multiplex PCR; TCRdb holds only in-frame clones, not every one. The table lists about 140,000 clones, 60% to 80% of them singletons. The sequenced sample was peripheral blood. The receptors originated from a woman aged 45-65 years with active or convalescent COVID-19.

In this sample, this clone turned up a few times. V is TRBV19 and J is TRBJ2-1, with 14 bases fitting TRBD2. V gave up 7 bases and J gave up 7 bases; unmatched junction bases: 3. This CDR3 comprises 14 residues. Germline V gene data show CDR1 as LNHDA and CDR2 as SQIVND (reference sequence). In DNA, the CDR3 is TGTGCCAGTACCCGGACTAGCGGGAGGAATGAGCAGTTCTTC. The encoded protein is CASTRTSGRNEQFF.

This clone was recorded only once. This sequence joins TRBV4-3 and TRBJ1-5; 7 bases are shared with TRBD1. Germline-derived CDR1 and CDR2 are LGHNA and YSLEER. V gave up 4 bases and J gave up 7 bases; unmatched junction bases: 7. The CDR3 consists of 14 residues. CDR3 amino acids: CASSRHRGGQPQHF. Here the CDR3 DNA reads TGCGCCAGCAGCCGGCACAGGGGAGGCCAGCCCCAGCATTTT.

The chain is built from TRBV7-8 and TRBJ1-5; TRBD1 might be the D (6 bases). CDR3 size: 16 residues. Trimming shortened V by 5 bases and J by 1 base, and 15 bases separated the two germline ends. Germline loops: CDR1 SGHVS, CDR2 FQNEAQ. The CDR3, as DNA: TGTGCCAGCAGCCGAGGGGGGGGTCAGAGCAATCAGCCCCAGCATTTT. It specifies CASSRGGGQSNQPQHF.

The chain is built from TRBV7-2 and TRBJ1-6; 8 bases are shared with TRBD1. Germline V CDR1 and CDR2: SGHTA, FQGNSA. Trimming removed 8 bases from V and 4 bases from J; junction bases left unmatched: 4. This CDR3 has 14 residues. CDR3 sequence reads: CASGGTGYNSPLHF. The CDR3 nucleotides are TGTGCCAGCGGTGGGACAGGTTATAATTCACCCCTCCACTTT.

This CDR3 is CSVAGELNTEAFF. The CDR3, as DNA: TGCAGCGTTGCCGGGGAATTGAACACTGAAGCTTTCTTT. The chain employs TRBV29-1 and TRBJ1-1; D is unclear. Trimming took off 4 bases at V and 0 bases at J, with 9 bases between the two ends. The CDR3 has 13 amino acids. Germline CDR1 reads SQVTM; CDR2 reads ANQGSEA.

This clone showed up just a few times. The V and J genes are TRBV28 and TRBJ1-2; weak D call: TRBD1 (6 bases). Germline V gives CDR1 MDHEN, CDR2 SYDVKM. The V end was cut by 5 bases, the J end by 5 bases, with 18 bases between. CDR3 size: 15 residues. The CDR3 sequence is CASSTTWTVEYGYTF. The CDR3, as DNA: TGTGCCAGCAGTACCACATGGACAGTGGAATATGGCTACACCTTC.

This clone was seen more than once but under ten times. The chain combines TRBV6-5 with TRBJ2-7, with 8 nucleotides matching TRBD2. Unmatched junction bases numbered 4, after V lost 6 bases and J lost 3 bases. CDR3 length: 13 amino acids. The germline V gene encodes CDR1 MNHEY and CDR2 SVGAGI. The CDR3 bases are TGTGCCAGCAGACGGACTAGCAGCTACGAGCAGTACTTC. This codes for CASRRTSSYEQYF.

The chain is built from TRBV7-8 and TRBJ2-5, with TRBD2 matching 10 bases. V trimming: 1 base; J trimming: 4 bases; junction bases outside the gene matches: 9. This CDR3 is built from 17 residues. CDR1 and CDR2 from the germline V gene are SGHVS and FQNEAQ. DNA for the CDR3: TGTGCCAGCAGCTTAGATCCTAGCGGGAGTCATGGAGAGACCCAGTACTTC. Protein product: CASSLDPSGSHGETQYF.

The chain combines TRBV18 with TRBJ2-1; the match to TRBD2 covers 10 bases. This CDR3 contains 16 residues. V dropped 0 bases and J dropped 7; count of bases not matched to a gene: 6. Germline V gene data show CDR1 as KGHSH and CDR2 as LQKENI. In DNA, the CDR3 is TGTGCCAGCTCACCACCCCAGCGGGAGGGCCATAATGAGCAGTTCTTC. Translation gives CASSPPQREGHNEQFF. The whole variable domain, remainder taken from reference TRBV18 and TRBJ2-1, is NAGVMQNPRHLVRRRGQEARLRCSPMKGHSHVYWYRQLPEEGLKFMVYLQKENIIDESGMPKERFSAEFPKEGPSILRIQQVVRGDSAAYFCASSPPQREGHNEQFFGPGTRLTVL.